The text below deals with one TCR beta chain. Its antigen is currently unknown. These data come from a study of cytomegalovirus exposure and HLA in healthy donors. General study results and limits: Analyses of presence/absence relied on an assumption of roughly uniform sequencing depth across donors.

PCR involved 60 Vbeta and 13 Jbeta primers. The data were produced by immunoSEQ multiplex PCR, yet TCRdb's version contains in-frame clones alone and is incomplete. The sample consists of some 150,000 clones, 80% to 90% of them appearing once. V gave up 5 bases and J gave up 4 bases, with 15 bases separating them. This CDR3 spans 15 amino acids. Germline V gives CDR1 SGHNT, CDR2 YENEEA. The sequenced sample consisted of PBMCs. The sequence was collected from a boy aged 2-15 years in good health and CMV-seronegative. The chain employs TRBV11-3 and TRBJ2-1; the D gene could be TRBD1 or TRBD2 (5 bases each). DNA for the CDR3: TGTGCCAGCAGCCTAGGGACGGGGATATACAATGAGCAGTTCTTC. Amino acids: CASSLGTGIYNEQFF.